This T cell receptor (beta chain) originates from a study of blood T cells in healthy people across ages (dated by TCRdb to between 2014 and 2017). For context, the study as a whole: Template switching captured roughly one uniquely barcoded TCR beta cDNA molecule per two T cells in model experiments. Age-related changes in TCR beta repertoire diversity were measured in the study by deep sequencing normalized with unique cDNA molecular identifiers. Four age groups were formed from the donors: young (average around 15 years), middle-aged (approximately 40), aged (about 68) and long-lived (82). The study analyzed two additional independent replicas of 1 million unique cDNA reads from the same blood draw for two donors, one aged 18 to 29 and one aged 80 or older. To avoid experimental bias, donors of different ages were randomly spread across the sequencing lanes.

On the study overall, not on this receptor specifically: Compared with the aged group, the long-lived group had more naive CD4+ T cells, fewer expanded clones and increased TCR diversity, suggesting age selection. The CMV infection status of donors was not known, potentially confounding age-related changes in expanded clonotypes. Estimates of total diversity from one million sequenced T cells were regarded as lower bounds and underestimates. Since profiling was done on bulk unsorted PBMCs, naive and antigen-experienced compartments could not be conclusively compared. Observed TCR beta diversity correlated strongly with the percentage of naive T cells measured by flow cytometry. As age increased, observed TCR beta diversity per million T cells dropped in a roughly linear way, and a significant reduction was already evident by age 40.

The donors were 40 or so Caucasian individuals from Russia, aged roughly 6 to 90 years, who were systemically healthy. Each donor gave about 9.2 milliliters of peripheral blood, drawn into EDTA-treated Vacutainer tubes. Ficoll-Paque density-gradient centrifugation was used to isolate PBMCs, with at least 6.5 million obtained per sample. Trizol reagent was used to extract total RNA from the PBMCs, yielding at least 6 micrograms per sample. Naive CD45RAhigh/CD27high T cell percentages were measured by flow cytometry on a PBMC aliquot from every donor. In this sample, this clonotype turned up a few times. Which antigen it targets is not known. Base qualities are not recorded, but no much larger clone differs from it by a single base. The method behind the library was 5' RACE. The listed sequencing device is Illumina HiSeq 2500. The second PCR ran for about 7 to 11 cycles and used a J-beta primer mix along with a sample-barcoded 5' primer. A unique molecular identifier was introduced onto each TCR beta cDNA molecule by a template-switch 5' adaptor carrying 12 random nucleotides. Each sample yielded at least 2.5 million CDR3-containing paired-end reads. First-strand cDNA was synthesized from all RNA with the Mint cDNA synthesis kit, primed by a TRBC-specific oligonucleotide. After uracil-DNA glycosylase treatment, a first 18-cycle PCR used universal primers M1SS and BC2_uni_R on all cDNA. Regarding the original processing steps: Each sample was normalized by randomly selecting 1 million high-quality reads, each carrying a distinct molecular identifier. Instead of being binned into consensus sequences, reads with shared molecular identifiers were discarded. MiTCR, with a Q25 quality threshold and the strictest error-elimination algorithm, was used for CDR3 identification, clonotype clustering and error correction. Lower-bound total TCR beta diversity was estimated with a nonparametric unseen species model using Euler transformation. The public reads were reanalyzed by TCRdb: fastp trimming at Q25, MiXCR alignment, in-frame beta chains only. For every CDR3 protein sequence, its rows merge into one entry that carries the most common genes and DNA. The V and J calls here are based on TCRdb, not the publication. The sample table contains about 830,000 distinct CDR3 sequences; only one count was recorded for about 62% of them. In total, the top ten clones hold over 20% of the sample.

What was sequenced was blood. This TCR derives from a man aged 25-45 years in good health.

The nucleotide sequence reads as follows: TGCAGTGCTAGTCGGGAAGCCCTCAATGAGCAGTTCTTC. It codes for CSASREALNEQFF. This receptor chain uses TRBV20-1 and TRBJ2-1, with a tentative D gene TRBD2 over 5 matching bases. Spanning cysteine to phenylalanine, the CDR3 consists of 13 amino acids. The only DNA kept is the CDR3, 39 bases in frame from the first base. V lost 3 bases and J lost 6 bases; the stretch between them is 12 bases long. CDR1 and CDR2 (DFQATT, SNEGSKA) derive from the germline V gene (reference sequence).